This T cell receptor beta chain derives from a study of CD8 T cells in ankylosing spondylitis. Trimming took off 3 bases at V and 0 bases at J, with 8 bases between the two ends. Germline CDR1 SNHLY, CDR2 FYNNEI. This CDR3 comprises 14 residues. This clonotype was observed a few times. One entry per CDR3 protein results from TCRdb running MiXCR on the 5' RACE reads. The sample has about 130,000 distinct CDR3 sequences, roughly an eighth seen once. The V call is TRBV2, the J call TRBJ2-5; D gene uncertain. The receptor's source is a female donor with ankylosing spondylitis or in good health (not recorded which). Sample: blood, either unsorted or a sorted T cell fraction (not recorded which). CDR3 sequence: CASSDGRNQETQYF. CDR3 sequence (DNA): TGTGCCAGCAGTGACGGCCGCAACCAAGAGACCCAGTACTTC.